Listed below are T cell receptor beta chains from one sample, sequenced in a study of cytomegalovirus exposure and HLA in healthy donors. Data came from immunoSEQ multiplex PCR; TCRdb stores just in-frame clones and leaves some out. The sample lists approximately 190,000 clones; approximately 86% were seen once. The sample consisted of PBMCs. The receptors originated from a boy younger than 10 in good health and CMV-seronegative. The CDR3 runs from the conserved cysteine through the conserved F or W. Clone sizes are given selectively: once, few, many, or a class where the clone is expanded.

abundance,v_gene,CDR3aa
-,TRBV9,CASSVRDSFYEQYF
-,TRBV28,CASSSSGGVYEQFF
-,TRBV10-2,CASSEQSSGNTIYF
few,TRBV18,CASSPDSDTQYF
-,TRBV28,CASSPRQVLTGELFF
-,TRBV4-1,CASSQVTGTSFQPQHF
-,TRBV9,CASSVGPSYEQYF
-,TRBV29-1,CSVSQDYSGNTIYF
once,TRBV28,CASGRDGLQPQHF
-,TRBV7-9,CASSPPRGGRETQYF
-,TRBV7-6,CASSLPPGTGEQTSYEQYF
once,TRBV14,CASSRETGRGGTQYF
-,TRBV27,CASSGWGLAGGNEQFF
-,TRBV13,CASSSTVTRRAFF
few,TRBV7-9,CASSIPGQNTEAFF
-,TRBV19,CASNPEAVRNQPQHF
-,TRBV29-1,CSVSLGDIQYF
-,TRBV19,CASSYRDLGELFF
once,TRBV19,CASSRTQYNSPLHF
-,TRBV30,CAWSLVPAEAFF
-,TRBV6-1,CASSGGLAEETQYF
-,TRBV14,CASSQGGQGNQPQHF
-,TRBV14,CASSAELSGLVF
few,TRBV9,CASSVAGQGFNEQFF
-,TRBV9,CASSVGLAGGNEQFF
-,TRBV5-4,CASSPAGGGELFF
-,TRBV6-1,CASSETQGPSNQPQHF
-,TRBV28,CASTPSDLYEQYF
-,TRBV5-7,CASSYYNRGRGDEQYF
-,TRBV6-1,CASSPDGVYQPQHF
-,TRBV5-4,CASSLGQGARGNTIYF